The rows below give T cell receptor beta chains drawn from one sample of a study of identical twins. Each CDR3 protein gets one entry after TCRdb re-called the 5' RACE reads with MiXCR. This table holds around 530,000 distinct CDR3 sequences, nearly 15% found once. The same specimen was also included in a second study, on yellow fever vaccine responses in identical twins.

Sequencing was done on a sample of CD4+ T cells sorted from blood. The source is a woman younger than 35 in good health. Both conserved end residues are part of each CDR3. Each record gives: V gene, clone size, J gene, D gene, CDR3 protein, CDR3 DNA. A D gene is named only where the DNA matches it firmly. Rows give clone size only sometimes, using once, few, many, or a class for an expanded clone.

V: TRBV12-3/TRBV12-4; size: many; J: TRBJ1-5; D: .; CDR3: CASSLGENQPQHF; DNA: TGTGCCAGCAGTTTGGGAGAAAATCAGCCCCAGCATTTT
V: TRBV20-1; size: few; J: TRBJ2-1; D: TRBD2; CDR3: CSARSAGGAVGEQFF; DNA: TGCAGTGCTAGATCAGCGGGAGGGGCGGTGGGTGAGCAGTTCTTC
V: TRBV7-9; size: .; J: TRBJ1-4; D: .; CDR3: CASSSGQINEKLFF; DNA: TGTGCCAGCAGCTCCGGACAGATTAATGAAAAACTGTTTTTT
V: TRBV5-1; size: few; J: TRBJ2-1; D: .; CDR3: CASSLAAGYNEQFF; DNA: TGCGCCAGCAGCTTGGCGGCGGGGTACAATGAGCAGTTCTTC
V: TRBV2; size: .; J: TRBJ1-5; D: .; CDR3: CASRKVDQPQHF; DNA: TGTGCCAGCAGAAAGGTGGATCAGCCCCAGCATTTT
V: TRBV29-1; size: few; J: TRBJ2-5; D: .; CDR3: CSVDPAGETQYF; DNA: TGCAGCGTTGACCCCGCCGGAGAGACCCAGTACTTC
V: TRBV16; size: .; J: TRBJ1-2; D: .; CDR3: CASSQLPGSFYGYTF; DNA: TGTGCCAGCAGCCAATTACCAGGAAGCTTCTATGGCTACACCTTC
V: TRBV5-6; size: few; J: TRBJ2-1; D: TRBD1; CDR3: CASSFGTGSNEQFF; DNA: TGTGCCAGCAGCTTCGGGACAGGGTCCAATGAGCAGTTCTTC
V: TRBV11-2; size: few; J: TRBJ1-3; D: .; CDR3: CASSRTAGAGNTIYF; DNA: TGTGCCAGCAGCCGGACGGCGGGGGCCGGAAACACCATATATTTT
V: TRBV7-6; size: .; J: TRBJ2-1; D: TRBD2; CDR3: CASSSLAGVRYNEQFF; DNA: TGTGCCAGCAGCTCCCTGGCGGGAGTGCGATACAATGAGCAGTTCTTC
V: TRBV6-1; size: .; J: TRBJ2-3; D: .; CDR3: CASSGRDWGPDTQYF; DNA: TGTGCCAGCAGTGGCCGGGACTGGGGTCCAGATACGCAGTATTTT
V: TRBV20-1; size: .; J: TRBJ1-1; D: TRBD1; CDR3: CSARGQGFTEAFF; DNA: TGCAGTGCTAGGGGACAGGGGTTTACTGAAGCTTTCTTT
V: TRBV12-3/TRBV12-4; size: .; J: TRBJ2-3; D: .; CDR3: CASSVTYRTDTQYF; DNA: TGTGCCAGCAGCGTGACTTACCGCACAGATACGCAGTATTTT
V: TRBV29-1; size: few; J: TRBJ2-2; D: TRBD2; CDR3: CSVARGLAGPSGELFF; DNA: TGCAGCGTTGCGAGGGGACTAGCGGGACCATCGGGGGAGCTGTTTTTT
V: TRBV7-3; size: many; J: TRBJ1-6; D: TRBD1; CDR3: CASSLTPTGTGANSPLHF; DNA: TGTGCCAGCAGCTTAACACCGACCGGGACAGGGGCTAATTCACCCCTCCACTTT
V: TRBV20-1; size: .; J: TRBJ2-7; D: .; CDR3: CSARGDTAYEQYF; DNA: TGCAGTGCGCGGGGAGATACCGCCTACGAGCAGTACTTC
V: TRBV10-3; size: few; J: TRBJ1-5; D: TRBD1; CDR3: CATSSSRGDQPQHF; DNA: TGTGCCACCTCGTCGAGCAGGGGGGATCAGCCCCAGCATTTT
V: TRBV10-1; size: .; J: TRBJ2-2; D: TRBD1; CDR3: CASSAAQGANTGELFF; DNA: TGCGCCAGCAGCGCGGCGCAGGGGGCGAACACCGGGGAGCTGTTTTTT
V: TRBV5-6; size: .; J: TRBJ1-4; D: .; CDR3: CASSSGPTGFEKLFF; DNA: TGTGCCAGCAGCTCGGGGCCTACGGGGTTCGAAAAACTGTTTTTT
V: TRBV2; size: many; J: TRBJ2-5; D: TRBD2; CDR3: CAGRTSGRVETQYF; DNA: TGTGCCGGCCGAACTAGCGGGAGGGTGGAGACCCAGTACTTC
V: TRBV28; size: few; J: TRBJ2-7; D: .; CDR3: CASRGHGTGDYYEQYF; DNA: TGTGCCAGCAGAGGACACGGGACTGGCGACTACTACGAGCAGTACTTC
V: TRBV29-1; size: .; J: TRBJ2-6; D: .; CDR3: CSAGGAGANVLTF; DNA: TGCAGCGCCGGAGGGGCTGGGGCCAACGTCCTGACTTTC
V: TRBV7-8; size: few; J: TRBJ2-5; D: TRBD2; CDR3: CASSPRGSGGLRETQYF; DNA: TGTGCCAGCAGCCCTCGGGGTAGCGGGGGCCTTCGTGAGACCCAGTACTTC
V: TRBV12-3/TRBV12-4; size: .; J: TRBJ2-7; D: TRBD1; CDR3: CASSTTGGKYEQYF; DNA: TGTGCCAGCAGTACAACAGGGGGCAAGTACGAGCAGTACTTC
V: TRBV5-1; size: few; J: TRBJ2-7; D: TRBD2; CDR3: CASSLFALAGVYEQYF; DNA: TGCGCCAGCAGCTTGTTTGCTCTAGCGGGCGTCTACGAGCAGTACTTC
V: TRBV10-3; size: few; J: TRBJ2-7; D: TRBD2; CDR3: CAIRPGLVSAEQYF; DNA: TGTGCCATCAGGCCGGGACTAGTCTCTGCCGAGCAGTACTTC
V: TRBV4-2; size: few; J: TRBJ2-1; D: TRBD2; CDR3: CASSHHLAGGQRGNEQFF; DNA: TGTGCCAGCAGCCACCACCTAGCGGGGGGGCAAAGGGGCAATGAGCAGTTCTTC
V: TRBV7-2; size: .; J: TRBJ2-5; D: TRBD2; CDR3: CASLARLAGETQYF; DNA: TGTGCCAGCTTAGCCCGACTAGCGGGAGAGACCCAGTACTTC
V: TRBV4-1; size: .; J: TRBJ2-2; D: TRBD1; CDR3: CASSHNNRGSRELFF; DNA: TGCGCCAGCAGCCACAATAACAGGGGAAGCAGGGAGCTGTTTTTT
V: TRBV10-3; size: few; J: TRBJ2-3; D: .; CDR3: CAISEFLGNTDTQYF; DNA: TGTGCCATCAGTGAGTTCCTTGGAAACACAGATACGCAGTATTTT
V: TRBV5-1; size: .; J: TRBJ2-1; D: TRBD1; CDR3: CASSLDGQGPNEQFF; DNA: TGCGCCAGCAGCTTGGATGGACAGGGCCCCAATGAGCAGTTCTTC
V: TRBV5-1; size: many; J: TRBJ1-1; D: .; CDR3: CASAGGAAMNTEAFF; DNA: TGCGCCAGCGCTGGTGGGGCCGCTATGAACACTGAAGCTTTCTTT
V: TRBV5-1; size: few; J: TRBJ2-1; D: .; CDR3: CASSLGPANEQFF; DNA: TGCGCCAGCAGCTTGGGCCCTGCCAATGAGCAGTTCTTC
V: TRBV9; size: few; J: TRBJ2-3; D: .; CDR3: CASIIPTRHSQTQIGNTQYF; DNA: TGTGCCAGCATCATCCCCACGCGGCATAGCCAAACGCAAATCGGTAATACGCAGTATTTT
V: TRBV6-6; size: few; J: TRBJ1-4; D: .; CDR3: CASKNATNEKLFF; DNA: TGTGCCAGCAAGAATGCAACTAATGAAAAACTGTTTTTT
V: TRBV7-7; size: .; J: TRBJ2-7; D: TRBD1; CDR3: CASSHDRGDYEQYF; DNA: TGTGCCAGCAGCCACGACAGGGGGGACTACGAGCAGTACTTC
V: TRBV12-3/TRBV12-4; size: many; J: TRBJ1-2; D: .; CDR3: CASSSYTF; DNA: TGTGCCAGCAGTTCCTACACCTTC
V: TRBV4-1; size: few; J: TRBJ1-5; D: .; CDR3: CASSQANLLGNQPQHF; DNA: TGCGCCAGCAGCCAAGCGAACCTCCTAGGCAATCAGCCCCAGCATTTT
V: TRBV28; size: few; J: TRBJ2-6; D: .; CDR3: CASSLLAGKAGANVLTF; DNA: TGTGCCAGCAGTTTATTGGCAGGGAAGGCTGGGGCCAACGTCCTGACTTTC
V: TRBV20-1; size: many; J: TRBJ1-1; D: .; CDR3: CSALGGVGIRPEAFF; DNA: TGCAGTGCTCTAGGGGGGGTGGGTATCCGTCCTGAAGCTTTCTTT
V: TRBV28; size: .; J: TRBJ2-5; D: TRBD2; CDR3: CASSTQAGGLVF; DNA: TGTGCCAGCAGTACCCAAGCGGGAGGCCTTGTCTTC
V: TRBV3-1; size: few; J: TRBJ2-5; D: .; CDR3: CASSQGGTGQETQYF; DNA: TGTGCCAGCAGCCAAGGCGGAACAGGCCAAGAGACCCAGTACTTC
V: TRBV16; size: many; J: TRBJ1-2; D: TRBD1; CDR3: CASLLGTGTNYGYTF; DNA: TGTGCCAGCCTGCTTGGGACAGGGACTAACTATGGCTACACCTTC
V: TRBV11-2; size: few; J: TRBJ2-2; D: .; CDR3: CASSLEKFGGELFF; DNA: TGTGCCAGCAGCTTAGAGAAGTTTGGCGGGGAGCTGTTTTTT
V: TRBV5-1; size: few; J: TRBJ2-1; D: .; CDR3: CASSLTASLASNEQFF; DNA: TGCGCCAGCAGCTTGACGGCTAGCTTAGCATCCAATGAGCAGTTCTTC
V: TRBV3-1; size: .; J: TRBJ2-1; D: .; CDR3: CASSGTGASYNEQFF; DNA: TGTGCCAGCAGTGGTACCGGGGCCTCCTACAATGAGCAGTTCTTC
V: TRBV20-1; size: few; J: TRBJ1-1; D: .; CDR3: CSAAGQLRTEAFF; DNA: TGCAGTGCAGCCGGTCAGCTCCGGACTGAAGCTTTCTTT
V: TRBV12-5; size: .; J: TRBJ1-1; D: .; CDR3: CASRAESPNTEAFF; DNA: TGTGCTAGTCGCGCAGAATCCCCGAACACTGAAGCTTTCTTT
V: TRBV12-3/TRBV12-4; size: many; J: TRBJ1-1; D: .; CDR3: CASAEGMNTEAFF; DNA: TGTGCCAGCGCCGAAGGGATGAACACTGAAGCTTTCTTT
V: TRBV3-1; size: .; J: TRBJ2-2; D: TRBD1; CDR3: CASNRLDRVYTGELFF; DNA: TGTGCCAGCAACCGACTCGACAGGGTATACACCGGGGAGCTGTTTTTT
V: TRBV4-1; size: .; J: TRBJ1-5; D: .; CDR3: CASSQPESPPQHF; DNA: TGCGCCAGCAGCCAACCCGAAAGTCCGCCCCAGCATTTT
V: TRBV2; size: .; J: TRBJ2-3; D: .; CDR3: CARSSSHWASSRTDTQYF; DNA: TGTGCCCGCAGTTCCTCCCACTGGGCGAGTTCCCGAACAGATACGCAGTATTTT